This T cell receptor (beta chain) was sequenced during a study of cytomegalovirus exposure and HLA in healthy donors. Study findings and constraints: Usually a TCR sequence was rare, but some public TCRs were found in many donors. Accurate prediction of HLA-A and HLA-B alleles (for most subjects) was reportedly achieved from TCR beta sequences.

Regarding this clone: Its antigen is not identified.

Germline V gene sequence: CDR1 SEHNR, CDR2 FQNEAQ (reference sequence). With V trimmed by 6 bases and J by 6 bases, 10 bases remained unmatched. This CDR3 region has 16 residues. The primer mix had 60 Vbeta and 13 Jbeta primers. The data were produced by immunoSEQ multiplex PCR, yet TCRdb's version contains in-frame clones alone and is incomplete. The data contain 150,000 to 200,000 clones, 80% of them singletons. This chain uses TRBV7-9 with TRBJ2-1, with 11 nucleotides matching TRBD2. The TCR comes from a male donor in good health and CMV-seropositive. The sequenced material came from PBMCs. The DNA for the CDR3 is TGTGCCAGCAGTCCTGGGACTAGCGGACGTAGCAATGAGCAGTTCTTC. Translation: CASSPGTSGRSNEQFF.